Listed here are 17 T cell receptor beta chains from one sample, sequenced in a study of Graves' ophthalmopathy and Graves' hyperthyroidism. RNA transcripts served as template for amplifying TCR beta CDR3 sequences. HTBI primers primed a first-round RT-PCR, and a second-round multiplex PCR followed. TCRdb reprocessed the multiplex PCR reads with MiXCR, giving one entry per CDR3 protein. The repertoire includes 600,000 to 650,000 distinct CDR3 sequences, about 20% of them detected once, and more than 5.5% sits in the top ten. The sample was peripheral blood. Receptors originate from a woman between 18 and 30 years old with stable Graves' hyperthyroidism. Some clones in this sample may be carry-over from other donors' samples.

This clonotype was observed at least ten times. This chain links TRBV6-5 with TRBJ1-5, with D unresolved. The CDR3 runs 16 residues. V lost 4 bases and J 5 bases, leaving 18 bases between the germline ends. The germline gives CDR1 MNHEY, CDR2 SVGAGI. The DNA for the CDR3 is TGTGCCAGCAGTTCACGCCCGCTTCAAGAACATCAGCCCCAGCATTTT. Protein product: CASSSRPLQEHQPQHF.

Many counts were recorded for this clonotype. This chain links TRBV6-4 with TRBJ2-2; the D is unclear. The germline gives CDR1 MRHNA, CDR2 SNTAGT. The CDR3 runs to 13 residues. V gave up 6 bases and J gave up 5 bases, with 10 bases separating them. CDR3 nucleotide sequence: TGTGCCAGCAGCTCCCAGATAACCGGGGAGCTGTTTTTT. Protein sequence: CASSSQITGELFF.

This clonotype has just a few counts. The chain employs TRBV28 and TRBJ1-5; no reliable D call. In germline, CDR1 is MDHEN, CDR2 SYDVKM. The length of the CDR3 is 14 residues. Trimming cost V 6 bases and J 4 bases, with 13 bases left between them. CDR3 nucleotides: TGTGCCAGCAGAGTAGGACCTTTTAATCAGCCCCAGCATTTT. It yields the protein CASRVGPFNQPQHF.

A remark on this clonotype: The junction departs from the called germline gene at one end, perhaps through a read error. The J gene is TRBJ1-6, the V gene TRBV12-3 or TRBV12-4; D may be TRBD1 (5 bases). The CDR3 sequence is 14 residues long. This CDR3 reads CASSTRGGNSLLHF. CDR3 nucleotides: TGTGCTAGCAGTACTAGGGGCGGTAATTCACTCCTCCACTTT.

This clonotype was picked up a small number of times. The V gene is TRBV20-1, the J gene TRBJ2-2; D unclear. The CDR3 consists of 16 residues. Germline V gene data show CDR1 as DFQATT and CDR2 as SNEGSKA (reference sequence). The chain's CDR3 is CSARETRQANTGELFF. The DNA of the CDR3 is TGCAGCGCCCGCGAGACCAGACAAGCGAACACCGGGGAGCTGTTTTTT.

This clonotype came up many times. The J gene is TRBJ1-1, the V gene TRBV29-1; D is unresolved. The CDR3 is made up of 12 amino acids. CDR1 and CDR2 from the germline V gene are SQVTM and ANQGSEA. Trimming removed 6 bases from V and 0 bases from J, with 8 bases in between. CDR3 protein: CSVLGLNTEAFF. The CDR3 DNA is TGCAGCGTCCTCGGGCTGAACACTGAAGCTTTCTTT.

To note about this clonotype: The junction shows a germline mismatch at one end, possibly a read error. The V and J genes are TRBV12-3 or TRBV12-4 and TRBJ1-1, with unresolved D. The CDR3 contains 12 residues. This CDR3 is CASRPVWAEACF. Written as DNA, the CDR3 is TGTGCCAGCAGGCCGGTGTGGGCTGAAGCTTGCTTT.

This clonotype was observed many times. This chain links TRBV6-5 with TRBJ1-5; D is perhaps TRBD1 (6 bases). The CDR3 covers 15 residues. Germline values: CDR1 MNHEY, CDR2 SVGAGI. Trimming took 0 bases from V and 5 from J, leaving 11 bases between them. CDR3: CASSYSAAGDQPQHF. The CDR3 nucleotides read TGTGCCAGCAGTTACTCGGCGGCAGGGGATCAGCCCCAGCATTTT.

The J gene is TRBJ1-2, the V gene TRBV6-2 or TRBV6-3; perhaps TRBD1 as D (5 bases). Germline lookup yields CDR1 MNHEY and CDR2 SVGEGT. CDR3 length: 14 amino acids. With 6 bases removed from V and 6 bases from J, the gap between germline ends came to 17 bases. CDR3: CASSLSTIQDGYTF. The DNA of the CDR3 is TGTGCCAGCAGCTTGAGCACTATACAGGATGGCTACACCTTC.

This clonotype was detected ten times or more. The V gene is TRBV12-3 or TRBV12-4, the J gene TRBJ2-5, with D perhaps TRBD1 (6 bases). CDR3 size: 11 residues. Trimming took 10 bases from V and 4 from J, leaving 10 bases between them. The CDR3 region has the DNA TGTGCCACCAGAGGGGGAGAGACCCAGTACTTC. Translation: CATRGGETQYF.

This clonotype was observed at least ten times. The CDR3: CSARRRAGTIPDQPQHF. The DNA of the CDR3 is TGCAGTGCTAGGCGGAGGGCAGGGACTATACCGGATCAGCCCCAGCATTTT. This chain uses TRBV20-1 with TRBJ1-5, with D maybe TRBD1 (5 bases). The CDR3 length is 17 residues. CDR1 DFQATT and CDR2 SNEGSKA come from the germline V gene (reference sequence). V lost 3 bases, J lost 5 bases, and 23 bases lay in between.

The chain couples TRBV18 to TRBJ1-1; 7 nucleotides match TRBD1. Trimming removed 6 bases from V and 4 bases from J; junction bases left unmatched: 20. This CDR3 has 18 amino acids. Germline loops: CDR1 KGHSH, CDR2 LQKENI. The CDR3 nucleotides read TGTGCCAGCTCGGTCGAAGCGGGACAGATAAAGAGCGGCACTGAAGCTTTCTTT. Translation gives CASSVEAGQIKSGTEAFF.

This clonotype was observed many times. The chain couples TRBV10-3 to TRBJ2-7; 7 bases are a match to TRBD1. Trimming removed 7 bases from V and 3 bases from J; junction bases left unmatched: 9. The CDR3 totals 14 residues. Germline V gives CDR1 ENHRY, CDR2 SYGVKD. CDR3 bases: TGTGCCATCAATCCATCAGACAGGGACTACGAGCAGTACTTC. Translated: CAINPSDRDYEQYF.

This chain joins TRBV4-1 and TRBJ2-2; D remains unclear. This CDR3 has 15 residues. Looked up from germline, CDR1 is MGHRA and CDR2 is YSYEKL. V gave up 0 bases and J gave up 6 bases, with 11 bases separating them. DNA of the CDR3: TGCGCCAGCAGCCAAGATAAAAATGGGGCCGGGGAGCTGTTTTTT. Encoded protein: CASSQDKNGAGELFF.

The sample holds many counts of this clonotype. V and J are TRBV7-2 and TRBJ2-5, with 9 bases aligning to TRBD2. The CDR3 is made up of 16 amino acids. Germline V gene sequence: CDR1 SGHTA, CDR2 FQGNSA. Trimming at V came to 5 bases and at J to 7 bases, leaving 14 bases not matched to a gene. CDR3: CASSPPVREGFRTQYF. Here the CDR3 DNA reads TGTGCCAGCAGCCCCCCCGTGCGGGAGGGCTTTAGGACCCAGTACTTC.

The table lists this clonotype with many counts. The chain carries TRBV6-1 and TRBJ2-7; D gene ambiguous. CDR1 MNHNS and CDR2 SASEGT come from the germline V gene. The CDR3 length is 13 residues. The V and J ends lost 7 bases and 1 base respectively, with 11 bases between them. Written as DNA, the CDR3 is TGTGCCAGCAATGGGCCGCTTTCCTACGAGCAGTACTTC. Translated, it gives CASNGPLSYEQYF.

This clonotype was recorded a few times. This chain joins TRBV20-1 and TRBJ2-2; 7 nucleotides align to TRBD2. This CDR3 has 14 amino acids. The germline V gene has CDR1 DFQATT and CDR2 SNEGSKA (reference sequence). The V and J ends lost 1 base and 6 bases, in that order; junction bases with no gene match: 5. The CDR3 here is CSARVGGMAGELFF. The CDR3 DNA reads as TGCAGTGCTAGAGTGGGGGGGATGGCCGGGGAGCTGTTTTTT.